The 20 T cell receptor beta chains below all came from one sample that was sequenced in a study of blood T cells in healthy people across ages. PCR was performed a second time for 7 to 11 cycles using a sample-barcoded 5' primer and a J-beta primer mix. TCRdb itself ran the 5' RACE reads through MiXCR, one entry per CDR3 protein. The sample holds about 830,000 distinct CDR3 sequences, less than 80% seen once. Material for sequencing was blood. The source of these receptors is a man younger than 45 in good health.

V and J are TRBV6-1 and TRBJ1-4; D may be TRBD1 (5 bases). In germline, CDR1 is MNHNS, CDR2 SASEGT. CDR3 length equals 14 residues. V lost 3 bases to trimming and J lost 5 bases, with 10 bases between them. CDR3: CASSELGLNEKLFF. The CDR3, as DNA: TGTGCCAGCAGTGAGCTGGGACTGAATGAAAAACTGTTTTTT.

V gene TRBV20-1 combines with J gene TRBJ1-5; TRBD1 matches 7 bases. V shed 4 bases and J 0 bases; nucleotides not matched to a gene: 6. The CDR3 length is 15 residues. Germline V gives CDR1 DFQATT, CDR2 SNEGSKA (reference sequence). The CDR3, as DNA: TGCAGTGCTACGCGGACAGGCCATAGCAATCAGCCCCAGCATTTT. This encodes CSATRTGHSNQPQHF.

The V and J genes are TRBV6-2 or TRBV6-3 and TRBJ2-1; weak D call: TRBD2 (5 bases). The CDR3 length is 13 residues. The V end lost 4 bases, the J end lost 7 bases, and 11 bases lay between the germline ends. Per germline, CDR1 MNHEY and CDR2 SVGEGT. The DNA of the CDR3 is TGTGCCAGCAGTTTTGAGGGTGTAAATGAGCAGTTCTTC. Protein: CASSFEGVNEQFF.

This clonotype was counted between two and nine times. This chain connects TRBV29-1 to TRBJ1-2; D is ambiguous. Germline loops: CDR1 SQVTM, CDR2 ANQGSEA. V was pared by 8 bases and J by 8 bases, with 15 bases between. This CDR3 is built from 11 residues. CDR3 coding DNA: TGCAGCAGTTTTCATACGGAGGGCTACACCTTC. This translates into CSSFHTEGYTF.

This rearrangement joins TRBV7-2 to TRBJ2-7; TRBD1 aligns across 7 bases. This CDR3 has 14 residues. The V and J ends lost 2 bases and 3 bases, in that order; junction bases with no gene match: 4. Germline V gene sequence: CDR1 SGHTA, CDR2 FQGNSA. CDR3 in DNA: TGTGCCAGCAGCTTACAGGGGGTAGACTACGAGCAGTACTTC. Amino acid sequence: CASSLQGVDYEQYF.

The chain has TRBV4-3 and TRBJ2-1; unclear D gene. The V end was cut by 3 bases, the J end by 6 bases, with 18 bases between. CDR3 length: 16 amino acids. The germline V gene encodes CDR1 LGHNA and CDR2 YSLEER. The CDR3 nucleotides are TGCGCCAGCAGCCAGGATCCCCATGGGGTGGGCAATGAGCAGTTCTTC. Protein product: CASSQDPHGVGNEQFF.

J is TRBJ2-3 and V is TRBV6-5, with D hard to call. Trimming cost V 8 bases and J 0 bases, with 15 bases left between them. The CDR3 consists of 15 residues. Germline lookup yields CDR1 MNHEY and CDR2 SVGAGI. CDR3 in DNA: TGTGCCAGCGCATTAGGGCAAACTAGCACAGATACGCAGTATTTT. It is translated as CASALGQTSTDTQYF.

In its sample, this clonotype was seen a few times. The V call is TRBV14, the J call TRBJ2-7; D unclear. Germline assignment: CDR1 SGHDN and CDR2 FVKESK. This CDR3 is built from 12 residues. The ends were cut back, 2 bases at V and 4 bases at J, with 6 bases in the middle. This CDR3 reads CASSQSRYEQYF. The CDR3 nucleotides read TGTGCCAGCAGCCAAAGTCGTTACGAGCAGTACTTC.

This clonotype was detected a few times. The chain joins TRBV4-2 to TRBJ2-1; the match to TRBD2 covers 12 bases. V shed 4 bases, J shed 8 bases, and the junction held 12 bases outside the gene matches. CDR3 size: 17 residues. Germline loops: CDR1 LGHNA, CDR2 YNFKEQ. The CDR3 spells CASSPNPTSGGWDEQFF. The CDR3 DNA follows: TGTGCCAGCAGCCCAAACCCGACTAGCGGGGGATGGGATGAGCAGTTCTTC.

This clonotype was recorded only once. The chain has TRBV20-1 and TRBJ2-1; tentative D call: TRBD2 (5 bases). Trimming removed 0 bases at V and 6 bases at J, with 12 bases between. The CDR3 length is 14 residues. Looked up from germline, CDR1 is DFQATT and CDR2 is SNEGSKA (reference sequence). CDR3 bases: TGCAGTGCTAGAGATGGTGGACTGATCAATGAGCAGTTCTTC. It specifies CSARDGGLINEQFF.

The V and J genes are TRBV5-8 and TRBJ1-5; D unclear. With 4 bases removed from V and 4 bases from J, the gap between germline ends came to 3 bases. The CDR3 spans 11 residues. CDR1 SGHTS and CDR2 YDEGEE come from the germline V gene. CDR3 DNA sequence: TGTGCCAGCAGCCCAAATCAGCCCCAGCATTTT. Protein sequence: CASSPNQPQHF.

The chain carries TRBV12-3 or TRBV12-4 and TRBJ1-1; 10 nucleotides align to TRBD1. This CDR3 is 17 amino acids long. Trimming cost V 5 bases and J 0 bases; bases outside gene matches: 9. The CDR3, as DNA: TGTGCCAGCAGTCCCGACAGGGGGCGGGTGATGAACACTGAAGCTTTCTTT. The encoded protein is CASSPDRGRVMNTEAFF.

The chain combines TRBV7-2 with TRBJ1-5; no reliable D call. Germline-derived CDR1 and CDR2 are SGHTA and FQGNSA. V shed 5 bases and J shed 7 bases, with 18 bases lying between them. This CDR3 has 15 amino acids. The CDR3 nucleotides read TGTGCCAGCAGCCCAGAAGTACAATCAGGCCAGCCCCAGCATTTT. As protein: CASSPEVQSGQPQHF.

The chain combines TRBV27 with TRBJ2-1; 8 nucleotides line up with TRBD1. J was trimmed by 7 bases and V by 8 bases; bases with no gene match: 7. CDR3 size: 13 residues. Germline CDR1 and CDR2: MNHEY and SMNVEV (reference sequence). Here the CDR3 reads CASGTHRGNEQFF. DNA for the CDR3: TGTGCCAGCGGGACCCACAGGGGGAATGAGCAGTTCTTC.

The chain has TRBV7-2 and TRBJ2-1; TRBD1 is a possible D gene (5 bases). This CDR3 is built from 15 residues. Germline-derived CDR1 and CDR2 are SGHTA and FQGNSA. V lost 2 bases, J lost 4 bases, and 12 bases lay in between. In nucleotides, the CDR3 is TGTGCCAGCAGCTTAAGCAGGGCCATATACAATGAGCAGTTCTTC. Its translation: CASSLSRAIYNEQFF.

This clonotype was recorded only once. The chain combines TRBV20-1 with TRBJ2-5, with D perhaps matching TRBD2 (7 bases). There are 13 residues in the CDR3. Trimming removed 3 bases at V and 5 bases at J, with 13 bases between. CDR1 DFQATT and CDR2 SNEGSKA come from the germline V gene (reference sequence). In DNA, the CDR3 is TGCAGTGCTAGCGGGGGGCATTCGGAGACCCAGTACTTC. Encoded protein: CSASGGHSETQYF.

The rearrangement uses TRBV7-2 and TRBJ2-7; 10 bases are a match to TRBD2. This CDR3 is built from 16 residues. After removal of 1 base from V and 1 base from J, the junction contained 4 bases not matched to a gene. In germline, CDR1 is SGHTA, CDR2 FQGNSA. The CDR3 sequence is CASSLVVAGGSYEQYF. The CDR3 DNA reads TGTGCCAGCAGCTTAGTAGTAGCGGGGGGTTCCTACGAGCAGTACTTC.

V usage is TRBV7-2 and J usage is TRBJ2-1; tentatively, D is TRBD2 (5 bases). This CDR3 spans 12 amino acids. The germline V and J ends were trimmed by 7 bases and 13 bases, with 17 bases remaining between them. Looked up from germline, CDR1 is SGHTA and CDR2 is FQGNSA. The CDR3 is CASTNEWETQFF. The CDR3 DNA is TGTGCCAGCACCAACGAATGGGAGACCCAGTTCTTC.

This clonotype was picked up many times. The V gene is TRBV12-3 or TRBV12-4, the J gene TRBJ2-7; TRBD1 aligns across 10 bases. Trimming took 5 bases from V and 4 from J; bases not matched to a gene: 8. There are 15 residues in the CDR3. CDR3 sequence: CASSGSGTGAYEQYF. The DNA of the CDR3 is TGTGCCAGCAGTGGTTCCGGGACAGGGGCATACGAGCAGTACTTC.

The chain is built from TRBV20-1 and TRBJ2-2, with D unresolved. This CDR3 has 17 amino acids. V lost 7 bases and J 0 bases, leaving 21 bases between the germline ends. CDR1 and CDR2 from the germline V gene are DFQATT and SNEGSKA (reference sequence). The CDR3 region is CSVPRGSRNANTGELFF. In nucleotides, the CDR3 is TGCAGTGTTCCCCGAGGCAGCCGAAACGCGAACACCGGGGAGCTGTTTTTT.